This passage covers 28 T cell receptor beta chains from one sample sequenced in a study of cytomegalovirus exposure and HLA in healthy donors. The PCR employed 60 Vbeta primers together with 13 Jbeta primers. TCRdb's copy holds only in-frame clones and misses some; the assay was immunoSEQ multiplex PCR. The sample lists 150,000 to 200,000 clones; nearly 70% were seen once. The sequencing input was PBMCs. Source of these receptors: a young man in good health and CMV-seropositive.

The gene calls are TRBV29-1 and TRBJ2-1, with no clear D. V gave up 3 bases and J gave up 7 bases, with 13 bases separating them. The CDR3 totals 13 residues. CDR1 and CDR2 from the germline V gene are SQVTM and ANQGSEA. The CDR3 DNA sequence: TGCAGCGTTGACTCGGTAGATCGAAATGAGCAGTTCTTC. Translated: CSVDSVDRNEQFF.

This chain joins TRBV4-1 and TRBJ2-1; TRBD2 aligns across 12 bases. V lost 4 bases and J lost 7; bases outside the gene matches: 8. This CDR3 comprises 16 residues. The germline CDR1 and CDR2 sequences are MGHRA and YSYEKL. Here the CDR3 reads CASSRLLAGGGNEQFF. Written as DNA, the CDR3 is TGCGCCAGCAGCCGCTTACTAGCGGGAGGAGGTAATGAGCAGTTCTTC.

The rearrangement links TRBV6-5 to TRBJ2-3; TRBD2 agrees at 7 bases. There are 14 residues in the CDR3. The trim removed 6 bases at V and 1 base at J, leaving 4 bases unmatched. Germline V gives CDR1 MNHEY, CDR2 SVGAGI. CDR3 loop: CASRGGAGTDTQYF. DNA for the CDR3: TGTGCCAGCAGGGGAGGGGCTGGCACAGATACGCAGTATTTT.

The rearrangement joins TRBV19 to TRBJ1-1, with 7 nucleotides matching TRBD1. V trimming: 3 bases; J trimming: 2 bases; junction bases outside the gene matches: 6. This CDR3 has 15 residues. Germline CDR1 LNHDA, CDR2 SQIVND (reference sequence). The CDR3 sequence is CASSIGDRRNTEAFF. CDR3 DNA: TGTGCCAGTAGTATTGGGGACAGAAGAAACACTGAAGCTTTCTTT.

J is TRBJ1-4 and V is TRBV30; D remains unclear. The CDR3 sequence is 15 residues long. The germline gives CDR1 GTSNPN, CDR2 SVGIG (reference sequence). Trimming took off 0 bases at V and 8 bases at J, with 16 bases between the two ends. For the CDR3, the DNA is TGTGCCTGGAGTGTCGGGAGATTGACCCGAGAAAAACTGTTTTTT. As protein: CAWSVGRLTREKLFF.

The rearrangement links TRBV13 to TRBJ1-4, with D maybe TRBD1 (6 bases). The CDR3 sequence is 15 residues long. Trimming removed 4 bases at V and 4 bases at J, with 13 bases between. Germline CDR1 is PRHDT and CDR2 is FYEKMQ (reference sequence). In nucleotides, the CDR3 is TGTGCCAGCAGCTCCCGGACAGCCTATAATGAAAAACTGTTTTTT. Its translation is CASSSRTAYNEKLFF.

The rearrangement joins TRBV25-1 to TRBJ2-3, with 11 bases that match TRBD2. V shed 1 base, J shed 9 bases, and the junction held 9 bases outside the gene matches. The germline gives CDR1 MGHDK, CDR2 SYGVNS. The CDR3 has 16 amino acids. CDR3 sequence (DNA): TGTGCCAGCAGTGAATCCGGCCTAGCGGGAGGAGGAACGCAGTATTTT. It translates to CASSESGLAGGGTQYF.

This clone was observed a handful of times. The chain employs TRBV4-2 and TRBJ2-1; weak D call: TRBD2 (6 bases). This CDR3 comprises 16 residues. Trimming took off 6 bases at V and 5 bases at J, with 20 bases between the two ends. Germline V gene sequence: CDR1 LGHNA, CDR2 YNFKEQ. This CDR3 is CASRKGASDTDNEQFF. The CDR3 DNA sequence: TGTGCCAGCAGGAAGGGAGCTAGCGATACCGACAATGAGCAGTTCTTC.

This clone was counted a single time. This chain uses TRBV25-1 with TRBJ1-1; 9 bases are shared with TRBD1. There are 16 residues in the CDR3. V dropped 4 bases and J dropped 12; count of bases not matched to a gene: 18. Germline lookup yields CDR1 MGHDK and CDR2 SYGVNS. The CDR3 DNA follows: TGTGCCAGCAGTGGTCGAATCGGACAGGGGAGGGGTGGACCTTTCTTT. Protein sequence: CASSGRIGQGRGGPFF.

This sequence joins TRBV6-5 and TRBJ2-5; unclear D gene. The closer fit of TRBJ2-7 to the DNA end suggests the J call may be wrong. This CDR3 is built from 13 residues. Per the germline V gene, CDR1 is MNHEY and CDR2 is SVGAGI. The CDR3 here is CASSSGPPYEQYF. Written as DNA, the CDR3 is TGTGCCAGCAGCTCTGGGCCTCCCTACGAGCAGTACTTC.

The CDR3 region is CAWSPDRFYGYTF. For the CDR3, the DNA is TGTGCCTGGAGCCCCGACAGGTTCTATGGCTACACCTTC. V gene TRBV30 combines with J gene TRBJ1-2, with a tentative D call TRBD1 (6 bases). V was cut by 3 bases and J by 4 bases, with 12 bases left in between. In germline, CDR1 is GTSNPN, CDR2 SVGIG (reference sequence). The CDR3 is made up of 13 amino acids.

This clone was seen only a few times. The chain uses TRBV6-6 and TRBJ2-3; 10 bases align to TRBD2. Germline V lookup: CDR1 MNHNY, CDR2 SVGAGI (reference sequence). V trimming: 4 bases; J trimming: 3 bases; junction bases outside the gene matches: 7. The CDR3 loop spans 16 amino acids. CDR3 DNA sequence: TGTGCCAGCAGTTGGACTAGCGGCAGACGAACAGATACGCAGTATTTT. Translated: CASSWTSGRRTDTQYF.

This chain connects TRBV7-9 to TRBJ1-1; tentatively, D is TRBD1 (5 bases). Looked up from germline, CDR1 is SEHNR and CDR2 is FQNEAQ (reference sequence). Trimming cost V 5 bases and J 4 bases, with 11 bases left between them. This CDR3 contains 13 residues. The CDR3, as DNA: TGTGCCAGCAGCCAGGGAGGGGTCACTGAAGCTTTCTTT. It yields the protein CASSQGGVTEAFF.

Note on this clone: The sample carries other DNA sequences with the same CDR3. The chain recombines TRBV30 with TRBJ2-7, with a weak D call TRBD2 (5 bases). Per the germline V gene, CDR1 is GTSNPN and CDR2 is SVGIG (reference sequence). Trimming took off 0 bases at V and 2 bases at J, with 8 bases between the two ends. The CDR3 runs 13 residues. The DNA of the CDR3 is TGTGCCTGGAGTGTACGGGGAGCCTACGAGCAGTACTTC. Translating gives CAWSVRGAYEQYF.

The table lists this clone with a few counts. The gene calls are TRBV12-5 and TRBJ2-5, with D possibly TRBD1 on 6 matching bases. The CDR3 runs to 19 residues. Deletions cut 0 bases from V and 5 bases from J, with 25 bases between. Germline loops: CDR1 LGHNT, CDR2 FRNRAP. The CDR3 nucleotides read TGTGCTAGTGGTTTGGTAAGAACCGTAAGGTTTCCAGGGGAGGAGACCCAGTACTTC. Its protein is CASGLVRTVRFPGEETQYF.

V gene TRBV11-3 combines with J gene TRBJ2-2; tentative D call: TRBD1 (6 bases). V lost 3 bases, J lost 7 bases, and 15 bases lay in between. The CDR3 is 15 amino acids. The V gene's germline CDR1 is SGHNT and CDR2 YENEEA. The chain's CDR3 is CASSLGTHGGGELFF. The DNA for the CDR3 is TGTGCCAGCAGCTTGGGGACACATGGGGGCGGGGAGCTGTTTTTT.

In its sample, this clone was seen once. V gene TRBV19 combines with J gene TRBJ2-2; D possibly corresponds to TRBD2 (6 bases). CDR1 LNHDA and CDR2 SQIVND come from the germline V gene (reference sequence). This CDR3 has 14 residues. V dropped 8 bases and J dropped 1 base, with 11 bases sitting between them. CDR3 sequence: CASGRTGNTGELFF. Here the CDR3 DNA reads TGTGCCAGTGGGAGGACGGGGAACACCGGGGAGCTGTTTTTT.

This clone was counted a few times. The chain uses TRBV2 and TRBJ2-5; TRBD2 matches at 11 bases. V lost 4 bases to trimming and J lost 7 bases; unmatched junction nucleotides: 8. This CDR3 contains 15 residues. Germline CDR1 SNHLY, CDR2 FYNNEI. CDR3 protein: CASSATSGSSVTQYF. CDR3 DNA: TGTGCCAGCAGTGCCACTAGCGGGAGTAGTGTGACCCAGTACTTC.

The gene calls are TRBV29-1 and TRBJ1-1; the match to TRBD1 covers 7 bases. The V gene's germline CDR1 is SQVTM and CDR2 ANQGSEA. The CDR3 contains 15 residues. V shed 6 bases and J 3 bases; nucleotides not matched to a gene: 13. DNA for the CDR3: TGCAGCGTGTGGGACAGTCCCCAGGAGGACACTGAAGCTTTCTTT. This sequence encodes CSVWDSPQEDTEAFF.

This sequence joins TRBV27 and TRBJ2-5, with 7 bases matching TRBD1. The last part of the DNA fits TRBJ2-7 better; the J call may be wrong. The CDR3 spans 13 residues. Germline CDR1 reads MNHEY; CDR2 reads SMNVEV (reference sequence). CDR3 amino acids: CASSGTANYEQYF. Written as DNA, the CDR3 is TGTGCCAGCTCCGGGACAGCCAACTACGAGCAGTACTTC.

The chain uses TRBV7-2 and TRBJ2-7; 11 nucleotides align to TRBD2. CDR1 is SGHTA, CDR2 FQGNSA, per germline. The CDR3 is 18 residues long. V lost 4 bases to trimming and J lost 0 bases; unmatched junction nucleotides: 11. CDR3 sequence (DNA): TGTGCCAGCAGCTCTCGACTAGCGGGACTGTCGAGCTCCTACGAGCAGTACTTC. This gives the protein CASSSRLAGLSSSYEQYF.

This chain links TRBV19 with TRBJ2-6, with 9 bases identical to TRBD1. The germline V gene has CDR1 LNHDA and CDR2 SQIVND (reference sequence). V lost 1 base and J lost 1; bases outside the gene matches: 14. The CDR3 spans 21 residues. In nucleotides, the CDR3 is TGTGCCAGTAGTATAGGGGGACAGGGCTTCGGGGTGGGGTCTGGGGCCAACGTCCTGACTTTC. Translating gives CASSIGGQGFGVGSGANVLTF.

The chain has TRBV2 and TRBJ1-5; 7 bases agree with TRBD1. V was clipped by 5 bases and J by 7 bases; unmatched bases: 5. This CDR3 contains 13 residues. Germline V lookup: CDR1 SNHLY, CDR2 FYNNEI. The CDR3 loop is CASSPGGWQPQHF. The CDR3, as DNA: TGTGCCAGCAGTCCAGGGGGATGGCAGCCCCAGCATTTT.

J is TRBJ2-7 and V is TRBV19; TRBD2 aligns across 9 bases. The V and J ends lost 5 bases and 5 bases, in that order; junction bases with no gene match: 10. The CDR3 spans 15 residues. The germline gives CDR1 LNHDA, CDR2 SQIVND (reference sequence). CDR3 protein: CASSLPGLALDEQYF. CDR3 nucleotides: TGTGCCAGTAGTTTGCCGGGACTAGCTCTTGACGAGCAGTACTTC.

Notes on this clone: Additional DNA sequences in this sample encode the identical CDR3. In nucleotides, the CDR3 is TGTGCCAGCTCACCCTATCGGGAACGCACTCGACATGGGGAGCAGTACTTC. Translated, it gives CASSPYRERTRHGEQYF. The V call is TRBV18, the J call TRBJ2-7, with a possible D match to TRBD2 (5 bases). The CDR3 runs to 17 residues. Trimming took off 3 bases at V and 7 bases at J, with 25 bases between the two ends. Per germline, CDR1 KGHSH and CDR2 LQKENI. The full variable domain, rest sourced from reference TRBV18 and TRBJ2-7, is NAGVMQNPRHLVRRRGQEARLRCSPMKGHSHVYWYRQLPEEGLKFMVYLQKENIIDESGMPKERFSAEFPKEGPSILRIQQVVRGDSAAYFCASSPYRERTRHGEQYFGPGTRLTVT.

V is TRBV7-8 and J is TRBJ2-5, with 10 bases matching TRBD2. The CDR3 contains 16 residues. V was pared by 1 base and J by 4 bases, with 6 bases of the junction left unmatched. Germline CDR1 reads SGHVS; CDR2 reads FQNEAQ. For the CDR3, the DNA is TGTGCCAGCAGCTTAGAACTAGCGGGATTGGGAGAGACCCAGTACTTC. Protein product: CASSLELAGLGETQYF.

This clone was observed a few times. The rearrangement links TRBV10-3 to TRBJ2-5; 10 nucleotides align to TRBD2. The V gene end was trimmed by 7 bases and the J gene end by 5 bases; junction bases not matched to a gene: 10. CDR3 size: 15 residues. From germline, CDR1 is ENHRY and CDR2 SYGVKD. As DNA, the CDR3 is TGTGCCATCAAGTCCGGGACTAGCGTTGTTGAGACCCAGTACTTC. The encoded protein is CAIKSGTSVVETQYF.

This rearrangement joins TRBV6-5 to TRBJ2-3, with TRBD2 matching 7 bases. V was pared by 4 bases and J by 2 bases, with 6 bases of the junction left unmatched. This CDR3 spans 15 amino acids. Germline CDR1 MNHEY, CDR2 SVGAGI. CDR3 sequence reads: CASSSAGSYTDTQYF. The CDR3 DNA sequence: TGTGCCAGCAGTTCAGCGGGATCCTACACAGATACGCAGTATTTT.